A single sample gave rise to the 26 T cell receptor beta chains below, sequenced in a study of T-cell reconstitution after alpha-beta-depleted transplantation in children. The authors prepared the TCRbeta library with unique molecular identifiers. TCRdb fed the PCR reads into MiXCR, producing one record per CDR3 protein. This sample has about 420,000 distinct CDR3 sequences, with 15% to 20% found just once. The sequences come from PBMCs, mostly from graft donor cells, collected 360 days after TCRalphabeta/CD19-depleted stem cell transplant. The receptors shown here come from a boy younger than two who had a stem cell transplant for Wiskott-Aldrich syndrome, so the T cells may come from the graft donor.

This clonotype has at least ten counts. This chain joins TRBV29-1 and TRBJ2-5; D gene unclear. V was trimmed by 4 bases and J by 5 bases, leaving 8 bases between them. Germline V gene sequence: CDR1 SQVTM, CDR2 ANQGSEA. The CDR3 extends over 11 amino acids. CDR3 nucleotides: TGCAGCGTTGGCCTGGGGGAGACCCAGTACTTC. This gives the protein CSVGLGETQYF. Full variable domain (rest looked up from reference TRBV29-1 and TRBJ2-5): SAVISQKPSRDICQRGTSLTIQCQVDSQVTMMFWYRQQPGQSLTLIATANQGSEATYESGFVIDKFPISRPNLTFSTLTVSNMSPEDSSIYLCSVGLGETQYFGPGTRLLVL.

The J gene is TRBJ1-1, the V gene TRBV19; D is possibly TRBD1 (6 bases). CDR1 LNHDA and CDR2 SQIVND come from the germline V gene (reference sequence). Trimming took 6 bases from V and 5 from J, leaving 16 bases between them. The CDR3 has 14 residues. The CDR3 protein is CASRQGLRRTEAFF. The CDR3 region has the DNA TGTGCCAGTAGACAGGGTTTAAGGCGAACTGAAGCTTTCTTT.

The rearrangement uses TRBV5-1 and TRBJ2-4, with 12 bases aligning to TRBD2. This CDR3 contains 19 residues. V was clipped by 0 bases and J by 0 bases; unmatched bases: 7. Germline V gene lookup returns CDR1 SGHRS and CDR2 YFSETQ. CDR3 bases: TGCGCCAGCAGCTTGGTTGGGACTAGCGGGCGAATAGCCAAAAACATTCAGTACTTC. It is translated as CASSLVGTSGRIAKNIQYF.

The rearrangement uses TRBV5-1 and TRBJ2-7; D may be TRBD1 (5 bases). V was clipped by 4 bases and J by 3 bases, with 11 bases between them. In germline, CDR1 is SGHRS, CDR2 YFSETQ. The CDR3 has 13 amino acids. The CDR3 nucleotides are TGCGCCAGCAGCCCCGACAGTTTCTACGAGCAGTACTTC. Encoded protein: CASSPDSFYEQYF.

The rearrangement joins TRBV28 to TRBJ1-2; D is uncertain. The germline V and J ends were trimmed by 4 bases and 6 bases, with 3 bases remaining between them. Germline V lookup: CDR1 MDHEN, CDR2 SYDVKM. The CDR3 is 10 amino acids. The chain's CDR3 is CASSSHGYTF. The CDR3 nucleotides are TGTGCCAGCAGTTCACATGGCTACACCTTC.

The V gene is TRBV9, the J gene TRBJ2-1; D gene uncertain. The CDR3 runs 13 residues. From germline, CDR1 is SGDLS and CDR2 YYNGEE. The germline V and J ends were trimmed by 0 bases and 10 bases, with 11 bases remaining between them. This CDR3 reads CASSVVEGNEQFF. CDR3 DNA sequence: TGTGCCAGCAGCGTAGTAGAAGGCAACGAGCAGTTCTTC.

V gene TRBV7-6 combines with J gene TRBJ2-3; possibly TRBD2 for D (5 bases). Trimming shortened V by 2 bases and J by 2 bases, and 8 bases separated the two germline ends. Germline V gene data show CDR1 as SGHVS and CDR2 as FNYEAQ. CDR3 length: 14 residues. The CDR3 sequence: CASSLPSYTDTQYF. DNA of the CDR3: TGTGCCAGCAGCTTACCTAGCTACACAGATACGCAGTATTTT. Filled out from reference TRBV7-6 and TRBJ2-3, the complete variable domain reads GAGVSQSPRYKVTKRGQDVALRCDPISGHVSLYWYRQALGQGPEFLTYFNYEAQQDKSGLPNDRFSAERPEGSISTLTIQRTEQRDSAMYRCASSLPSYTDTQYFGPGTRLTVL.

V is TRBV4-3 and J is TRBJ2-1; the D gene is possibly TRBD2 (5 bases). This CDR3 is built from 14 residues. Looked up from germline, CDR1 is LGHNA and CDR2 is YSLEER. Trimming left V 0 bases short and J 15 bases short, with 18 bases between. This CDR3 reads CASSQDLSSGLGFF. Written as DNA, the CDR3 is TGCGCCAGCAGCCAAGACCTCTCGAGCGGTCTCGGGTTCTTC.

As DNA, the CDR3 is TGTGCCAGCAGTCGACAGGGCCTGAACACCGGGGAGCTGTTTTTT. This translates into CASSRQGLNTGELFF. The chain is built from TRBV6-1 and TRBJ2-2, with TRBD1 identical over 7 bases. Trimming at V came to 5 bases and at J to 1 base, leaving 4 bases not matched to a gene. This CDR3 region has 15 residues. Germline lookup yields CDR1 MNHNS and CDR2 SASEGT.

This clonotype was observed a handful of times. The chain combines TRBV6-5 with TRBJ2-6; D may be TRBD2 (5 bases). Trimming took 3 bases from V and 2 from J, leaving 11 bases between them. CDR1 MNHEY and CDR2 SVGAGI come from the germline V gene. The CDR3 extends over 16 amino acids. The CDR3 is CASSYSRGPGANVLTF. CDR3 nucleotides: TGTGCCAGCAGTTATTCCAGAGGGCCTGGGGCCAACGTCCTGACTTTC.

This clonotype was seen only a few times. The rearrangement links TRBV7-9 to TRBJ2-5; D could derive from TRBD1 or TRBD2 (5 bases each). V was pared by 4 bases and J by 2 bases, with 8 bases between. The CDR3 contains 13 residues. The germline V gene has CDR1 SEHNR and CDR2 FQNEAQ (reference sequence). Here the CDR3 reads CASSWWGQETQYF. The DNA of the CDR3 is TGTGCCAGCAGCTGGTGGGGGCAAGAGACCCAGTACTTC. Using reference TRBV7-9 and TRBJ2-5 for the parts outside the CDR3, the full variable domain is DTGVSQNPRHKITKRGQNVTFRCDPISEHNRLYWYRQTLGQGPEFLTYFQNEAQLEKSRLLSDRFSAERPKGSFSTLEIQRTEQGDSAMYLCASSWWGQETQYFGPGTRLLVL.

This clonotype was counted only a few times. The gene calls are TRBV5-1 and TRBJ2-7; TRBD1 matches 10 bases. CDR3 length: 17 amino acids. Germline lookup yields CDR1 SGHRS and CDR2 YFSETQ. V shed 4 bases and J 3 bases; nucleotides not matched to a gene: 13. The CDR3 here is CASSEPPGQGMIYEQYF. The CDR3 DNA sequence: TGCGCCAGCAGCGAACCTCCGGGACAGGGGATGATCTACGAGCAGTACTTC.

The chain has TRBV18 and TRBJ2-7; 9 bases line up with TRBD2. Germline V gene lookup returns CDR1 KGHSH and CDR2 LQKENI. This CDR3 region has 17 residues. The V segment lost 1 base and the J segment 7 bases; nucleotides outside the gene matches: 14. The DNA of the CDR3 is TGTGCCAGCTCACCACTCCCCAGGGGGACTAGCTCTTTGGAGCAGTACTTC. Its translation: CASSPLPRGTSSLEQYF.

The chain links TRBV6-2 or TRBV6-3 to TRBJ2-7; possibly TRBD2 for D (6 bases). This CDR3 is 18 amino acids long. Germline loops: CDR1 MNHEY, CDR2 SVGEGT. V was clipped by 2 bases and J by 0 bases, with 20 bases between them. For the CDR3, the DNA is TGTGCCAGCAGTTACCCGGCCGGTCTAGCCGGGAGCTCCTACGAGCAGTACTTC. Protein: CASSYPAGLAGSSYEQYF.

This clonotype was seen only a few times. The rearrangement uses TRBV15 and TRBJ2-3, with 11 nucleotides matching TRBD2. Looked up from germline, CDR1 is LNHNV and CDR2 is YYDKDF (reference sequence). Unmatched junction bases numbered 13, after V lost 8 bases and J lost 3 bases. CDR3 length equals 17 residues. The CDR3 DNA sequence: TGTGCCACCCCAAGTATCCCGGGACTAGCGGAGACAGATACGCAGTATTTT. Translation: CATPSIPGLAETDTQYF.

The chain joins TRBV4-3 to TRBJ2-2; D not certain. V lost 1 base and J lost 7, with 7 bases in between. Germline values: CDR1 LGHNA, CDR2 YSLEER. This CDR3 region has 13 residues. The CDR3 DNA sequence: TGCGCCAGCAGCCAAGCGATTGTCGGGGAGCTGTTTTTT. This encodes CASSQAIVGELFF.

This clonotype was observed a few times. Here the CDR3 DNA reads TGTGCCACCAGCAGAGATGGGGCAGCGAATTCACCCCTCCACTTT. As protein: CATSRDGAANSPLHF. The chain recombines TRBV15 with TRBJ1-6; perhaps TRBD1 as D (5 bases). With 0 bases removed from V and 7 bases from J, the gap between germline ends came to 10 bases. Looked up from germline, CDR1 is LNHNV and CDR2 is YYDKDF (reference sequence). The CDR3 spans 15 residues.

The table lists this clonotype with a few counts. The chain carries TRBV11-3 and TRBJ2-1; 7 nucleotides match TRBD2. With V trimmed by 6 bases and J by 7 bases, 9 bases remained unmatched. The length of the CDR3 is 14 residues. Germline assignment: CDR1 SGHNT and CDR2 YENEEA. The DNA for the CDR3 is TGTGCCAGCAGACTAACGGGGGGACTAAATGAGCAGTTCTTC. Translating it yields CASRLTGGLNEQFF. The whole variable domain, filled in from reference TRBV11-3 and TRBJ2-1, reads EAGVVQSPRYKIIEKKQPVAFWCNPISGHNTLYWYLQNLGQGPELLIRYENEEAVDDSQLPKDRFSAERLKGVDSTLKIQPAELGDSAVYLCASRLTGGLNEQFFGPGTRLTVL.

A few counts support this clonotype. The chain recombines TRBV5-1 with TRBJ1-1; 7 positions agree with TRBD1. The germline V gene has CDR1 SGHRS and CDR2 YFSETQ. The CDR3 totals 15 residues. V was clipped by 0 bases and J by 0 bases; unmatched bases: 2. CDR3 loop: CASSLEGAMNTEAFF. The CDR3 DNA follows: TGCGCCAGCAGCTTGGAGGGGGCGATGAACACTGAAGCTTTCTTT.

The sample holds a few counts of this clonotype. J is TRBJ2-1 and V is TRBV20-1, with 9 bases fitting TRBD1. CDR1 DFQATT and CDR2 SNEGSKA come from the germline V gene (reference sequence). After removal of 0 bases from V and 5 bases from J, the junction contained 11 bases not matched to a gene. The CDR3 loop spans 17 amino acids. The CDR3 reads CSARDANRQGGNNEQFF. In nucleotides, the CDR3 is TGCAGTGCTAGAGACGCAAATAGACAGGGGGGGAACAATGAGCAGTTCTTC.

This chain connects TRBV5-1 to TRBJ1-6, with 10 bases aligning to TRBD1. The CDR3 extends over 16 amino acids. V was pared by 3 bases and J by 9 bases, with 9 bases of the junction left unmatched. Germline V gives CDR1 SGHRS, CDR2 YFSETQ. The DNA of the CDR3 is TGCGCCAGCAGCTCGGGACAGGGGTCGCCTGGTTCACCCCTCCACTTT. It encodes CASSSGQGSPGSPLHF.

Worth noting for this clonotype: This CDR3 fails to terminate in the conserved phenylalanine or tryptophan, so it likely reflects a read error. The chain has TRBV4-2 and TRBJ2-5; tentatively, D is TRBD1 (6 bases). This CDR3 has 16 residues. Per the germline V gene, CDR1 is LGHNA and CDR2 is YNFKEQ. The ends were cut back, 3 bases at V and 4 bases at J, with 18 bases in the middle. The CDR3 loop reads CASSQGMTGRGETQYL. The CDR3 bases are TGTGCCAGCAGCCAGGGTATGACAGGAAGGGGAGAGACCCAGTACTTA.

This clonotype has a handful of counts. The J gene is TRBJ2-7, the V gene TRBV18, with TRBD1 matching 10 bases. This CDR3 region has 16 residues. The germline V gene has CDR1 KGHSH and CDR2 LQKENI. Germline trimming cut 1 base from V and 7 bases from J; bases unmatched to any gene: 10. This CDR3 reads CASSPHGTGVSWEQYF. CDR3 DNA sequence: TGTGCCAGCTCACCACACGGGACAGGGGTTTCTTGGGAGCAGTACTTC.

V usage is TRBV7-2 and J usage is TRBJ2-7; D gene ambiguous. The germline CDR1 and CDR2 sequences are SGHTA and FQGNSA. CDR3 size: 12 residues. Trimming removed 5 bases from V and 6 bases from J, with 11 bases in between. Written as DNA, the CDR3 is TGTGCCAGCAGCGAAATAGGGTCCGAGCAGTACTTC. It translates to CASSEIGSEQYF.

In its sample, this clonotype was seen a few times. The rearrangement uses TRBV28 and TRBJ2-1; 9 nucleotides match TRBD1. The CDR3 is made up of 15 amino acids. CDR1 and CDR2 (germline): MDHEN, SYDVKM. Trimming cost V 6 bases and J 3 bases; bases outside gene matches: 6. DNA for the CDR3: TGTGCCAGCAGACCACCGGGACAGGGCTACAATGAGCAGTTCTTC. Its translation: CASRPPGQGYNEQFF.

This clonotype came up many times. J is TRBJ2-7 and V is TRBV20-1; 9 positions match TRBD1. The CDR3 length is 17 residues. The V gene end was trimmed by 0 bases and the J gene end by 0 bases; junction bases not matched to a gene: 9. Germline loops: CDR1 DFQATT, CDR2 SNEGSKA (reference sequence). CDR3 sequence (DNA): TGCAGTGCTAGAGAGGTTAACAGGGGGCGCCGCTCCTACGAGCAGTACTTC. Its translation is CSAREVNRGRRSYEQYF.